This T cell receptor (beta chain) was found in a study of long-term antiretroviral therapy in people with HIV. Whole-study findings and limits: Upon ART, diversity increased but remained lower than transplant donor controls. Dominant in the repertoire at all time points were clones expanded before ART.

For this clone: Its specificity is not known.

Version v3.0 of the immunoSEQ assay ran at survey level. The assay was immunoSEQ multiplex PCR, and TCRdb's table has in-frame clones only and misses some. The table has 20,000 to 25,000 clones, more than 70% seen once. The sequence was collected from a woman between 40 and 55 years old with HIV. Source: unsorted PBMCs, taken less than 1.8 years before starting antiretroviral therapy.

CDR3 protein: CASSSVRASTGELFF. The CDR3 DNA is TGTGCCAGCAGCTCGGTAAGGGCGAGCACCGGGGAGCTGTTTTTT. The chain uses TRBV14 and TRBJ2-2; D ambiguous. Germline V gene data show CDR1 as SGHDN and CDR2 as FVKESK. The CDR3 length is 15 residues. V lost 5 bases and J 4 bases, leaving 14 bases between the germline ends.